Each of the 21 T cell receptor beta chains below was sequenced from the same sample in a study of shared clonotypes between healthy human individuals. Sequencing used immunoSEQ multiplex PCR; TCRdb keeps in-frame clones, though not all of them. The sample has 650,000 to 800,000 clones, about 90% seen once; the top ten hold approximately 24%. Naive-designated CD8 cells lacked CD45RO, were positively enriched for CCR7, and omitted terminally differentiated effector memory CD45RA+ cells. Sequenced: naive CD8+ T cells sorted from blood. These receptors were obtained from a man aged 25 to 45 in good health.

The chain combines TRBV5-5 with TRBJ2-3, with D perhaps given as TRBD1 or TRBD2 (6 bases each). The germline V gene has CDR1 SGHKS and CDR2 YYEKEE (reference sequence). Between the trimmed V and J ends, which lost 7 bases and 4 bases, there was a span of 13 bases. This CDR3 contains 13 residues. The CDR3 DNA reads TGTGCCAGCTGCCCAGGGGAGGCAGATACGCAGTATTTT. This sequence encodes CASCPGEADTQYF.

The rearrangement joins TRBV9 to TRBJ2-1; D ambiguous. There are 12 residues in the CDR3. In germline, CDR1 is SGDLS, CDR2 YYNGEE. Trimming removed 1 base from V and 6 bases from J, with 5 bases in between. The CDR3 DNA follows: TGTGCCAGCAGCGTATTGAGCAATGAGCAGTTCTTC. Encoded protein: CASSVLSNEQFF.

This clone was counted between two and nine times. The chain links TRBV29-1 to TRBJ2-7, with D maybe TRBD1 (6 bases). The germline gives CDR1 SQVTM, CDR2 ANQGSEA. CDR3 size: 11 residues. V lost 6 bases and J lost 3, with 9 bases in between. CDR3 amino acids: CSVIQGYEQYF. As DNA, the CDR3 is TGCAGCGTGATACAGGGCTACGAGCAGTACTTC.

This chain connects TRBV7-3 to TRBJ2-7; 11 bases are a match to TRBD2. Germline CDR1 reads SGHTA; CDR2 reads FQGTGA. The V and J ends lost 8 bases and 0 bases, in that order; junction bases with no gene match: 12. The CDR3 contains 17 residues. Written as DNA, the CDR3 is TGTGCCAGCTTCCCTGGGACTAGCGGATTATCCTCCTACGAGCAGTACTTC. This codes for CASFPGTSGLSSYEQYF.

The rearrangement joins TRBV15 to TRBJ1-2; D call uncertain. The CDR3 has 14 amino acids. Trimming cost V 0 bases and J 5 bases, with 10 bases left between them. The germline V gene encodes CDR1 LNHNV and CDR2 YYDKDF (reference sequence). The CDR3 protein is CATSRDSPLYGYTF. The CDR3 DNA sequence: TGTGCCACCAGCAGAGACAGTCCACTATATGGCTACACCTTC.

V and J are TRBV5-4 and TRBJ2-1, with 10 bases fitting TRBD1. This CDR3 contains 14 residues. CDR1 SGHNT and CDR2 YYREEE come from the germline V gene (reference sequence). V was clipped by 4 bases and J by 5 bases; unmatched bases: 3. CDR3 nucleotide sequence: TGTGCCAGCAGCCCGGGACAGGGGAACAATGAGCAGTTCTTC. Its translation is CASSPGQGNNEQFF.

The V gene is TRBV7-9, the J gene TRBJ1-4; no reliable D call. Per the germline V gene, CDR1 is SEHNR and CDR2 is FQNEAQ (reference sequence). The CDR3 is made up of 16 amino acids. Trimming removed 3 bases from V and 4 bases from J, with 15 bases in between. CDR3 sequence: CASSLSVGRGNEKLFF. The CDR3 DNA follows: TGTGCCAGCAGCTTGTCCGTAGGGCGGGGTAATGAAAAACTGTTTTTT.

This rearrangement joins TRBV7-9 to TRBJ2-5; TRBD1 matches 8 bases. Trimming at V came to 4 bases and at J to 2 bases, leaving 9 bases not matched to a gene. This CDR3 comprises 16 residues. Looked up from germline, CDR1 is SEHNR and CDR2 is FQNEAQ (reference sequence). The CDR3 loop is CASSSGQGWLQETQYF. Here the CDR3 DNA reads TGTGCCAGCAGCTCCGGACAGGGCTGGCTTCAAGAGACCCAGTACTTC.

CDR3 amino acids: CASSTRQGATNEKLFF. The CDR3 DNA sequence: TGCGCCAGCAGCACTCGACAGGGTGCAACTAATGAAAAACTGTTTTTT. This sequence joins TRBV5-1 and TRBJ1-4, with 7 bases identical to TRBD1. CDR1 is SGHRS, CDR2 YFSETQ, per germline. J was trimmed by 0 bases and V by 4 bases; bases with no gene match: 6. The CDR3 contains 16 residues. Full variable domain (outside the CDR3, taken from reference TRBV5-1 and TRBJ1-4): KAGVTQTPRYLIKTRGQQVTLSCSPISGHRSVSWYQQTPGQGLQFLFEYFSETQRNKGNFPGRFSGRQFSNSRSEMNVSTLELGDSALYLCASSTRQGATNEKLFFGSGTQLSVL.

This chain joins TRBV27 and TRBJ2-7; 7 positions agree with TRBD1. The CDR3 spans 13 residues. Trimming removed 7 bases from V and 3 bases from J; junction bases left unmatched: 6. Looked up from germline, CDR1 is MNHEY and CDR2 is SMNVEV (reference sequence). CDR3 DNA sequence: TGTGCCAGCATAATAGGGGGCGTCTACGAGCAGTACTTC. Protein: CASIIGGVYEQYF.

This clone was recorded a few times. The CDR3 here is CASRHRGDYEQYF. CDR3 DNA sequence: TGTGCCAGCAGACACAGGGGAGACTACGAGCAGTACTTC. The rearrangement joins TRBV11-2 to TRBJ2-7; 7 bases align to TRBD1. The germline CDR1 and CDR2 sequences are SGHAT and FQNNGV. Germline trimming cut 6 bases from V and 3 bases from J; bases unmatched to any gene: 5. CDR3 length equals 13 residues.

The table lists this clone with many counts. V gene TRBV6-5 combines with J gene TRBJ2-1; D is possibly TRBD2 (5 bases). Germline V lookup: CDR1 MNHEY, CDR2 SVGAGI. V lost 0 bases, J lost 2 bases, and 5 bases lay in between. This CDR3 has 14 residues. The CDR3 protein is CASSYSTTYNEQFF. CDR3 nucleotide sequence: TGTGCCAGCAGTTACTCGACTACCTACAATGAGCAGTTCTTC.

Concerning this clone: The same CDR3 is also encoded by other DNA sequences in this sample. The chain uses TRBV28 and TRBJ1-1; possibly TRBD1 for D (5 bases). V dropped 4 bases and J dropped 1 base, with 7 bases sitting between them. In germline, CDR1 is MDHEN, CDR2 SYDVKM. The CDR3 extends over 13 amino acids. The CDR3: CASSSGGNTEAFF. The CDR3 DNA reads as TGTGCCAGCAGTTCCGGGGGGAACACTGAAGCTTTCTTT. Complete variable domain (other parts from reference TRBV28 and TRBJ1-1): DVKVTQSSRYLVKRTGEKVFLECVQDMDHENMFWYRQDPGLGLRLIYFSYDVKMKEKGDIPEGYSVSREKKERFSLILESASTNQTSMYLCASSSGGNTEAFFGQGTRLTVV.

The chain couples TRBV28 to TRBJ2-1, with 12 nucleotides matching TRBD2. CDR1 MDHEN and CDR2 SYDVKM come from the germline V gene. The CDR3 has 16 amino acids. V shed 5 bases, J shed 4 bases, and the junction held 6 bases outside the gene matches. As DNA, the CDR3 is TGTGCCAGCAGTACTCTCCTAGCGGGAGGGTACAATGAGCAGTTCTTC. This sequence encodes CASSTLLAGGYNEQFF.

This chain joins TRBV7-9 and TRBJ1-5, with a tentative D call TRBD1 (5 bases). V lost 7 bases and J 4 bases, leaving 17 bases between the germline ends. Germline CDR1 is SEHNR and CDR2 is FQNEAQ (reference sequence). This CDR3 region has 15 residues. The CDR3 DNA follows: TGTGCCAGCACCAAAGGAGCAGGGATAAATCAGCCCCAGCATTTT. It translates to CASTKGAGINQPQHF.

This chain links TRBV29-1 with TRBJ2-7; D might be TRBD1 (6 bases). Looked up from germline, CDR1 is SQVTM and CDR2 is ANQGSEA. The CDR3 totals 14 residues. The V end lost 2 bases, the J end lost 2 bases, and 13 bases lay between the germline ends. As DNA, the CDR3 is TGCAGCGTTGAACAGGGGACACAGACCTACGAGCAGTACTTC. Protein sequence: CSVEQGTQTYEQYF.

The J gene is TRBJ2-5, the V gene TRBV27; D may be TRBD1 (6 bases). CDR1 and CDR2 (germline): MNHEY, SMNVEV (reference sequence). V was shortened by 4 bases and J by 13 bases, with 16 bases between the two germline ends. The CDR3 is made up of 12 amino acids. CDR3 coding DNA: TGTGCCAGCAGTTCCCAGACAGGCCGAGGGTACTTC. Translation: CASSSQTGRGYF.

V is TRBV27 and J is TRBJ2-4, with D possibly matching TRBD1 (7 bases). The V and J ends lost 6 bases and 0 bases respectively, with 21 bases between them. This CDR3 has 18 amino acids. Germline-derived CDR1 and CDR2 are MNHEY and SMNVEV (reference sequence). Here the CDR3 reads CASRRDSLNPLAKNIQYF. CDR3 DNA: TGTGCCAGCAGGCGGGACAGTCTAAACCCGCTAGCCAAAAACATTCAGTACTTC.

The chain is built from TRBV5-1 and TRBJ2-5; 7 bases match TRBD2. This CDR3 spans 16 amino acids. CDR1 SGHRS and CDR2 YFSETQ come from the germline V gene. The trim removed 6 bases at V and 0 bases at J, leaving 11 bases unmatched. DNA for the CDR3: TGCGCCAGCACCCGGGGGGAGCGGCCCCACCAAGAGACCCAGTACTTC. Its protein product is CASTRGERPHQETQYF.

This clone was counted between two and nine times. The same CDR3 arises from other DNA sequences in this sample as well. The J gene is TRBJ2-7, the V gene TRBV5-1; 8 bases match TRBD2. Losses at the gene ends were 4 bases for V and 4 bases for J; bases not matched to a gene: 1. This CDR3 contains 12 residues. Germline V CDR1 and CDR2: SGHRS, YFSETQ. In nucleotides, the CDR3 is TGCGCCAGCAGCCCGGGGGGGTACGAGCAGTACTTC. Encoded protein: CASSPGGYEQYF.

This clone was seen only once. This CDR3 reads CASSEARDDHSYEQYF. In nucleotides, the CDR3 is TGTGCCAGCAGTGAAGCCAGGGATGACCACTCCTACGAGCAGTACTTC. The chain is built from TRBV6-1 and TRBJ2-7, with D possibly TRBD1 on 5 matching bases. CDR3 length: 16 amino acids. Germline values: CDR1 MNHNS, CDR2 SASEGT. V lost 0 bases to trimming and J lost 0 bases, with 12 bases between them.